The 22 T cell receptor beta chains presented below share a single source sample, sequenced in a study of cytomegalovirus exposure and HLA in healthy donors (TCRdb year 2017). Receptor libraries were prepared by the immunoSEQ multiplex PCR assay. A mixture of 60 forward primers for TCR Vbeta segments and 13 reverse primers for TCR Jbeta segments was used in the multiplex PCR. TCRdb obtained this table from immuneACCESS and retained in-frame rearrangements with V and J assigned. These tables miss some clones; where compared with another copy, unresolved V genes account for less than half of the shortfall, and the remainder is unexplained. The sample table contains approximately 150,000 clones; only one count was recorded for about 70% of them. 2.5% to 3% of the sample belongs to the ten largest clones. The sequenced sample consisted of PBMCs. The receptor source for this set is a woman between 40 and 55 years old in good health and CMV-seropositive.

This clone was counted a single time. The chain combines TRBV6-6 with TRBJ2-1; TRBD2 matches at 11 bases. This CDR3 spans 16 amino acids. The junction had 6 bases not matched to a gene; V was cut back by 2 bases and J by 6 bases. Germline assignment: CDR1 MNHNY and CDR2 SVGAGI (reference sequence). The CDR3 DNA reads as TGTGCCAGCAGTTACCTCGGGGGACTAGCGGTCAATGAGCAGTTCTTC. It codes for CASSYLGGLAVNEQFF.

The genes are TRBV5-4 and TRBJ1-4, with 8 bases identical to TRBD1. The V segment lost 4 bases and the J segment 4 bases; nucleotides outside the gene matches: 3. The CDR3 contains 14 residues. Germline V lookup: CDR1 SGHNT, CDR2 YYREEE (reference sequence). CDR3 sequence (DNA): TGTGCCAGCAGCCTGACAGGGGTTAATGAAAAACTGTTTTTT. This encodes CASSLTGVNEKLFF.

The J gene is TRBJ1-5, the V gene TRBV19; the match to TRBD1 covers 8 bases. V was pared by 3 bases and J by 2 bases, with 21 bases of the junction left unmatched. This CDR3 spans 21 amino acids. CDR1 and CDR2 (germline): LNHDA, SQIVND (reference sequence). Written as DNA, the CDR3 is TGTGCCAGTAGTATTAGGGCGAGCCGGGACAGGCCAATTCGGGGCAATCAGCCCCAGCATTTT. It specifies CASSIRASRDRPIRGNQPQHF. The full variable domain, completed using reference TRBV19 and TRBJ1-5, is DGGITQSPKYLFRKEGQNVTLSCEQNLNHDAMYWYRQDPGQGLRLIYYSQIVNDFQKGDIAEGYSVSREKKESFPLTVTSAQKNPTAFYLCASSIRASRDRPIRGNQPQHFGDGTRLSIL.

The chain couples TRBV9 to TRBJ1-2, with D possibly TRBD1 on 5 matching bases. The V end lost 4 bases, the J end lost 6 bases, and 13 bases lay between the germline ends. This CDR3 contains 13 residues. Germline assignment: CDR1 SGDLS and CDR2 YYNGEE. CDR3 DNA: TGTGCCAGCAGCATGGGGGGGACGGATGGCTACACCTTC. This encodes CASSMGGTDGYTF.

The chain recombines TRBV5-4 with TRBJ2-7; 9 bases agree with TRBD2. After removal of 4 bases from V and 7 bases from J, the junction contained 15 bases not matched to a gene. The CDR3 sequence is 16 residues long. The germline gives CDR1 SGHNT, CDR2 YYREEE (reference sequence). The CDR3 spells CASSQDGSAGGGEQYF. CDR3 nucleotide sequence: TGTGCCAGCAGCCAAGATGGATCAGCGGGAGGCGGTGAGCAGTACTTC.

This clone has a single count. CDR3 region: CASSYSTQENTEAFF. The CDR3 DNA sequence: TGTGCCAGCAGTTACTCGACACAAGAGAACACTGAAGCTTTCTTT. The chain uses TRBV6-5 and TRBJ1-1; no reliable D call. Trimming shortened V by 0 bases and J by 1 base, and 9 bases separated the two germline ends. Germline lookup yields CDR1 MNHEY and CDR2 SVGAGI. The CDR3 runs to 15 residues.

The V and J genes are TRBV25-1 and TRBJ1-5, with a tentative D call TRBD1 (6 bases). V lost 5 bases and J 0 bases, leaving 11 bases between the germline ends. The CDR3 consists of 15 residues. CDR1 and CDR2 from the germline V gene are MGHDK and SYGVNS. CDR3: CASSSTGNSNQPQHF. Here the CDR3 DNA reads TGTGCCAGCAGTTCAACAGGGAATAGCAATCAGCCCCAGCATTTT.

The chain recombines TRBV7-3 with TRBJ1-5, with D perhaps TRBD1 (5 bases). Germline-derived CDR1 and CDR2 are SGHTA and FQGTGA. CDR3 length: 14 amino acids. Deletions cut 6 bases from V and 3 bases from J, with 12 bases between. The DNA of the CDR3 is TGTGCCAGCAGAGGGTGGGGCCCCAATCAGCCCCAGCATTTT. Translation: CASRGWGPNQPQHF.

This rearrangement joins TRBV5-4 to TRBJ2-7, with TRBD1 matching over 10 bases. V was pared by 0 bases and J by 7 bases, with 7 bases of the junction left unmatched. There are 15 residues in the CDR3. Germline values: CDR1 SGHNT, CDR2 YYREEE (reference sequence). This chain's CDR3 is CASSLAGTGVSEQYF. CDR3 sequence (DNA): TGTGCCAGCAGCTTGGCGGGGACAGGGGTGAGTGAGCAGTACTTC.

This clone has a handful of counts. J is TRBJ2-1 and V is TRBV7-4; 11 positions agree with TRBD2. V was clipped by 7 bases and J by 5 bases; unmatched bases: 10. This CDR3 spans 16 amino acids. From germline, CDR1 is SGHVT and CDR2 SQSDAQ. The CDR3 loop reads CASIRGLAGGHNEQFF. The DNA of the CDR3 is TGTGCCAGCATCCGAGGGCTAGCGGGGGGCCACAATGAGCAGTTCTTC.

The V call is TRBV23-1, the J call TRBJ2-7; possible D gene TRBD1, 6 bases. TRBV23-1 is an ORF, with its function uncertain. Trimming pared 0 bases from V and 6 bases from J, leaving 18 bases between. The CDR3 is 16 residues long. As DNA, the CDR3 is TGCGCCAGCAGTCAATCCATAGCAGGGGACGAGGTCGAGCAGTACTTC. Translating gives CASSQSIAGDEVEQYF.

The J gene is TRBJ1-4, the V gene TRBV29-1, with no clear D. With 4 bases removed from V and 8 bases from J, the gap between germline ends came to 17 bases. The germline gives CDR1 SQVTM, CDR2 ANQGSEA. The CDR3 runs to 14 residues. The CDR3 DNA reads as TGCAGCGTTGGTGGGAGAAATTTGAAAGAAAAACTGTTTTTT. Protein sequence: CSVGGRNLKEKLFF.

The chain's CDR3 is CASSRTVSGGATDTQYF. The CDR3 coding sequence is TGTGCCAGCAGCCGAACGGTCTCGGGGGGGGCCACAGATACGCAGTATTTT. This rearrangement joins TRBV9 to TRBJ2-3, with 8 bases fitting TRBD2. Losses at the gene ends were 4 bases for V and 2 bases for J; bases not matched to a gene: 12. The CDR3 is 17 amino acids. In germline, CDR1 is SGDLS, CDR2 YYNGEE.

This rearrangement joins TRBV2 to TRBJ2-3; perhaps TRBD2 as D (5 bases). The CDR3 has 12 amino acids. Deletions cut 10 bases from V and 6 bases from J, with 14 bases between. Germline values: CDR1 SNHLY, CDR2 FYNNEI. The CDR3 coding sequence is TGTGCCAACCTGGACCCGGGGGATACGCAGTATTTT. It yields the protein CANLDPGDTQYF.

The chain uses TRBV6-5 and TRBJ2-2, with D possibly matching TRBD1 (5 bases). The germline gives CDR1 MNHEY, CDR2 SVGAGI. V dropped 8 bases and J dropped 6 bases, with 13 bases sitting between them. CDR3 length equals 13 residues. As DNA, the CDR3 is TGTGCCAGCTTAAGCTGGGGCTCCGGGGAGCTGTTTTTT. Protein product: CASLSWGSGELFF.

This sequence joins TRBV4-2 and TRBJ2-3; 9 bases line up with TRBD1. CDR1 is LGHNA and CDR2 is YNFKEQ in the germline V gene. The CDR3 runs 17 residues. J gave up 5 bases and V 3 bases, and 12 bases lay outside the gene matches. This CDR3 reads CASSQGNRGLSGDTQYF. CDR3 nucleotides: TGTGCCAGCAGCCAGGGAAACAGGGGGCTCTCGGGAGATACGCAGTATTTT.

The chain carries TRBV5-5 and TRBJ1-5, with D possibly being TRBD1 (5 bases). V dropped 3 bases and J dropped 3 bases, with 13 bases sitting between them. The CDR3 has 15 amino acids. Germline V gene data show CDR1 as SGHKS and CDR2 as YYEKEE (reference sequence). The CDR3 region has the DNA TGTGCCAGCAGCTCCACAGACAGCGCCAATCAGCCCCAGCATTTT. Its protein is CASSSTDSANQPQHF.

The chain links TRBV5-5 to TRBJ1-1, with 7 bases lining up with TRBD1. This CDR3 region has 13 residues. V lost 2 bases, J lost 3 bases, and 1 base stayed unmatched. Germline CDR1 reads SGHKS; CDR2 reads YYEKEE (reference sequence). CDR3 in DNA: TGTGCCAGCAGCTTCCAGGGGGACACTGAAGCTTTCTTT. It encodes CASSFQGDTEAFF.

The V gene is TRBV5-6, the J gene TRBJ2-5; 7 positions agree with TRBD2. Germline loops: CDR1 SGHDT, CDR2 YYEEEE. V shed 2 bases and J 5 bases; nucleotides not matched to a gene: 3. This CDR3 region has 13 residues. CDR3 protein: CASSFQGGETQYF. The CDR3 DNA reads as TGTGCCAGCAGCTTCCAGGGAGGGGAGACCCAGTACTTC.

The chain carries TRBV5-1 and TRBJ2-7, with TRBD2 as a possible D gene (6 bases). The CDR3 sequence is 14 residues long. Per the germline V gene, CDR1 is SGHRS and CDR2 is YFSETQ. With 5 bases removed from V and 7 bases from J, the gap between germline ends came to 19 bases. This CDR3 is CASRPGLPSGEQYF. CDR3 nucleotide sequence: TGCGCCAGCAGACCGGGACTGCCCTCGGGGGAGCAGTACTTC.

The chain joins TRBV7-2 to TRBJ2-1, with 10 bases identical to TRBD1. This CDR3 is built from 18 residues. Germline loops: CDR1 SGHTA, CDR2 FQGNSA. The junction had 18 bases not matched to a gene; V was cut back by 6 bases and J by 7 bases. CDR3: CASSLQPGGTGAPNEQFF. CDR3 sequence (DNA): TGTGCCAGCAGTTTACAACCGGGAGGGACAGGGGCACCAAATGAGCAGTTCTTC.

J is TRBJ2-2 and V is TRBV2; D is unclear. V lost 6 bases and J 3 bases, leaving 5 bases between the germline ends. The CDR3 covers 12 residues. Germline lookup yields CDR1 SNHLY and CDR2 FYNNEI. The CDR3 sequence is CASSLDTGELFF. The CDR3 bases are TGTGCCAGCAGCCTCGACACCGGGGAGCTGTTTTTT.